The rows below give T cell receptor beta chains drawn from one sample of a study of CD8+ T cells in alopecia areata. Some clones are missing from TCRdb's copy, which holds only in-frame ones; the method was immunoSEQ multiplex PCR. The data contain 150,000 to 200,000 clones, 60% of them seen just once; the ten biggest clones take up over 0.9%. This sample comprised CD4+ T cells sorted from blood, obtained at week 24, from a patient treated with tofacitinib. The receptors stem from a human donor with alopecia areata. The conserved cysteine and the conserved F or W are not part of the CDR3 here. Only some rows state a clone size, as once, few, many or a class for expanded clones.

CDR3 protein	clone size	V gene
ASRFPTDRGNYGYT	.	TRBV5-6
ASSLRGTGANVLT	.	TRBV5-6
ASGDRATDTQY	once	TRBV7-9
AWSVGGMMETQY	.	TRBV30
ASSRVAATYNEQF	.	TRBV4-3
ASSLGVRPGEKLF	.	TRBV5-6
SVGPRQSYNEQF	.	TRBV29-1
AWSVLRDRGLRITGELF	few	TRBV30
ASSPGGYQPQH	.	TRBV7-2
ASSQARNYGYT	.	TRBV4-3
AWKGGGAGVAF	few	TRBV30
AWSFPGAGANVLT	.	TRBV30
AWSVRGGGQPQH	.	TRBV30
AWSVRPGREAF	.	TRBV30
ASSLEGGATNEKLF	.	TRBV7-8
ASSLELADTQY	.	TRBV5-1
AWTQGSNTIY	.	TRBV30
ASSLFGDGNQPQH	once	TRBV5-6
AWAIRGLNYGYT	once	TRBV30
ASSPKGFGNQPQH	.	TRBV5-6
SVDYRDGAEAF	.	TRBV29-1
ASSLRQGRTEAF	.	TRBV5-6